This T cell receptor beta chain was observed in a study of blood T cell repertoires in COVID-19. Study background: T cells, B-cell-depleted T cells, or PBMCs supplied cDNA or gDNA.

Libraries were prepared by immunoSEQ multiplex PCR; TCRdb keeps only in-frame clonotypes and omits some of them. Here the sample spans about 180,000 clones, 86% being singletons. The CDR3 runs to 19 residues. Looked up from germline, CDR1 is SEHNR and CDR2 is FQNEAQ (reference sequence). The V segment lost 3 bases and the J segment 4 bases; nucleotides outside the gene matches: 20. This sequence originates from a woman in her 30s who had recovered from COVID-19. Sequenced input: PBMCs or T cells enriched from blood (not recorded which). The chain uses TRBV7-9 and TRBJ2-7, with TRBD2 matching 8 bases. DNA of the CDR3: TGTGCCAGCAGCTTCCCCGGGGGTCGGAGCGGGAGAGGGAATTACGAGCAGTACTTC. Its translation is CASSFPGGRSGRGNYEQYF.